Listed below are T cell receptor beta chains from one sample, sequenced in a study of cytomegalovirus exposure and HLA in healthy donors. Clones were sequenced by immunoSEQ multiplex PCR, and TCRdb holds only the in-frame ones, with some missing. The sample has about 130,000 clones, around four fifths seen once. What was sequenced was PBMCs. The receptors here all came from a human donor in good health. The CDR3 runs from the conserved cysteine through the conserved F or W. The order of the fields is V gene, J gene, clone size, D gene, CDR3 protein, CDR3 DNA. A D gene is named only where the DNA matches it firmly. The size entry is marked missing in some rows and otherwise reads once, few, many or a size class.

v_call: TRBV5-4; j_call: TRBJ1-1; clone_size: .; d_call: TRBD1; cdr3_aa: CASSLRTGEASEAFF; cdr3_nt: TGTGCCAGCAGCTTGCGGACAGGGGAAGCCTCTGAAGCTTTCTTT
v_call: TRBV6-5; j_call: TRBJ2-1; clone_size: .; d_call: TRBD2; cdr3_aa: CASSYGSSGGEKQFF; cdr3_nt: TGTGCCAGCAGTTATGGGTCTAGCGGGGGTGAAAAGCAGTTCTTC
v_call: TRBV18; j_call: TRBJ2-7; clone_size: .; d_call: TRBD1; cdr3_aa: CASSPGTGGSYEQYF; cdr3_nt: TGTGCCAGCTCACCAGGGACAGGGGGATCCTACGAGCAGTACTTC
v_call: TRBV9; j_call: TRBJ2-5; clone_size: few; d_call: .; cdr3_aa: CASSTGTSYYQETQYF; cdr3_nt: TGTGCCAGCAGCACCGGGACAAGTTATTACCAAGAGACCCAGTACTTC
v_call: TRBV5-1; j_call: TRBJ2-7; clone_size: .; d_call: .; cdr3_aa: CASSLGGSGTYEQYF; cdr3_nt: TGCGCCAGCAGCTTGGGGGGCAGTGGGACCTACGAGCAGTACTTC
v_call: TRBV11-2; j_call: TRBJ2-7; clone_size: .; d_call: .; cdr3_aa: CASSLDYGEQYF; cdr3_nt: TGTGCCAGCAGCTTAGATTACGGGGAGCAGTACTTC
v_call: TRBV6-5; j_call: TRBJ1-1; clone_size: .; d_call: .; cdr3_aa: CASSPGVGMNTEAFF; cdr3_nt: TGTGCCAGCAGTCCGGGGGTCGGTATGAACACTGAAGCTTTCTTT
v_call: TRBV7-3; j_call: TRBJ2-1; clone_size: .; d_call: .; cdr3_aa: CASSPHGGAGQFF; cdr3_nt: TGTGCCAGCAGCCCACACGGTGGAGCGGGGCAGTTCTTC
v_call: TRBV19; j_call: TRBJ1-1; clone_size: few; d_call: .; cdr3_aa: CASSIDRVYTEAFF; cdr3_nt: TGTGCCAGTAGTATAGACAGGGTTTATACTGAAGCTTTCTTT
v_call: TRBV7-9; j_call: TRBJ2-7; clone_size: .; d_call: .; cdr3_aa: CASRQNRGSYEQYF; cdr3_nt: TGTGCCAGCAGACAAAACCGGGGGTCCTACGAGCAGTACTTC
v_call: TRBV9; j_call: TRBJ2-5; clone_size: .; d_call: .; cdr3_aa: CASSLSVRETQYF; cdr3_nt: TGTGCCAGCAGTCTATCTGTTAGAGAGACCCAGTACTTC
v_call: TRBV5-8; j_call: TRBJ1-4; clone_size: once; d_call: .; cdr3_aa: CASSQLLSQGPATNEKLFF; cdr3_nt: TGTGCCAGCAGCCAACTACTGTCTCAGGGGCCTGCAACTAATGAAAAACTGTTTTTT
v_call: TRBV15; j_call: TRBJ1-1; clone_size: .; d_call: .; cdr3_aa: CATSTRQGGTEAFF; cdr3_nt: TGTGCCACCAGCACACGACAAGGGGGCACTGAAGCTTTCTTT
v_call: TRBV14; j_call: TRBJ1-1; clone_size: .; d_call: .; cdr3_aa: CASSQVRGDTEAFF; cdr3_nt: TGTGCCAGCAGCCAAGTTCGCGGTGACACTGAAGCTTTCTTT
v_call: TRBV4-1; j_call: TRBJ1-3; clone_size: .; d_call: .; cdr3_aa: CASSQGFGGSGNTIYF; cdr3_nt: TGCGCCAGCAGCCAAGGTTTCGGGGGCTCTGGAAACACCATATATTTT
v_call: TRBV6-5; j_call: TRBJ2-1; clone_size: .; d_call: .; cdr3_aa: CASSFGNEQFF; cdr3_nt: TGTGCCAGCAGTTTCGGTAATGAGCAGTTCTTC
v_call: TRBV11-2; j_call: TRBJ2-1; clone_size: .; d_call: TRBD2; cdr3_aa: CASSFTGTTHNEQFF; cdr3_nt: TGTGCCAGCAGCTTTACCGGGACTACCCACAATGAGCAGTTCTTC
v_call: TRBV27; j_call: TRBJ1-1; clone_size: once; d_call: .; cdr3_aa: CASSYSFRERNTEAFF; cdr3_nt: TGTGCCAGCAGTTATAGTTTTAGAGAACGGAACACTGAAGCTTTCTTT
v_call: TRBV9; j_call: TRBJ2-3; clone_size: .; d_call: TRBD2; cdr3_aa: CASSPGTRSADTQYF; cdr3_nt: TGTGCCAGCAGCCCCGGGACTAGATCCGCAGATACGCAGTATTTT
v_call: TRBV10-3; j_call: TRBJ2-5; clone_size: .; d_call: TRBD2; cdr3_aa: CASVAGDYQETQYF; cdr3_nt: TGTGCCTCCGTAGCGGGGGATTACCAAGAGACCCAGTACTTC